This T cell receptor (beta chain) was identified during a study of blood T cells in healthy people across ages. Findings and caveats of the study: Observed TCR beta diversity showed a strong correlation with the percentage of naive T cells as measured by flow cytometry.

Of note for this clonotype: Its antigen is as yet unknown.

It was with a sample-barcoded 5' primer and a J-beta primer mix that a second PCR of roughly 7 to 12 cycles was run. Tags on each cDNA molecule came from a template-switch adaptor with 12 random nucleotides. TCRdb re-analysed the 5' RACE reads in MiXCR, keeping a single row per CDR3 protein. The sample includes around 1,100,000 distinct CDR3 sequences, more than 30% of them seen just once. Total RNA extracted from each sample amounted to at least 5 micrograms. The receptor comes from a man aged 18-30 years in good health. Sequencing used blood.

The CDR3 DNA reads TGTGCCAGCAGTGAAGCGTGGGGCCAGGGGATCGAGCAGTACTTC. Translated, it gives CASSEAWGQGIEQYF. The chain uses TRBV2 and TRBJ2-7, with D possibly matching TRBD1 (6 bases). The CDR3 totals 15 residues. The V end lost 0 bases, the J end lost 6 bases, and 15 bases lay between the germline ends. Germline-derived CDR1 and CDR2 are SNHLY and FYNNEI.